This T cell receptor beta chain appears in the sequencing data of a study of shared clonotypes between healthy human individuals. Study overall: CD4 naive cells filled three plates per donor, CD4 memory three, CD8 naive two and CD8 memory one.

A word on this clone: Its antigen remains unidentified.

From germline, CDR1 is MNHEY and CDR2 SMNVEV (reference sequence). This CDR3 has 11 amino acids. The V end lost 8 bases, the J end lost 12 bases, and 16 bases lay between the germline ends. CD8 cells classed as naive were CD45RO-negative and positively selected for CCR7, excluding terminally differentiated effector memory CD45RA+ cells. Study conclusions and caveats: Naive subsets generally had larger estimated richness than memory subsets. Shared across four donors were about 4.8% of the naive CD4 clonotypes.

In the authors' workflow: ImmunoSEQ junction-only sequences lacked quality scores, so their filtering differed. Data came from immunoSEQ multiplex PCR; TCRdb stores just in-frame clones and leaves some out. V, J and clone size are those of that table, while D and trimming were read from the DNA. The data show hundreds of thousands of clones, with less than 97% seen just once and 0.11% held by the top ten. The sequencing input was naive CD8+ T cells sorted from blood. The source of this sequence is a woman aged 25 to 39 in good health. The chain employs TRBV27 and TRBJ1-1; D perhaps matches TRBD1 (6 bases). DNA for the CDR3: TGTGCCAGCTTCCAGGGGCTTCTATCTTTCTTT. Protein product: CASFQGLLSFF.